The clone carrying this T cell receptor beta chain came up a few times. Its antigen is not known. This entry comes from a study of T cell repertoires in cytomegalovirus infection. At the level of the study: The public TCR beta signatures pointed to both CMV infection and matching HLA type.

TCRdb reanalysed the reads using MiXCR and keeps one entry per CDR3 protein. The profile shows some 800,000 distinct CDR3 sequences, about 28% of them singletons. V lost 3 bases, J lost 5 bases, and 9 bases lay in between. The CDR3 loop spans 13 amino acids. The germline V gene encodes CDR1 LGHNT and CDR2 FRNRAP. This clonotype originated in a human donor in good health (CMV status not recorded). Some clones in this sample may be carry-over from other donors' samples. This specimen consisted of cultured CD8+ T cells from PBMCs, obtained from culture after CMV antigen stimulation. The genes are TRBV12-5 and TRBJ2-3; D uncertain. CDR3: CASGFSVVDTQYF. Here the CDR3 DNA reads TGTGCTAGTGGTTTCTCAGTAGTAGATACGCAGTATTTT.